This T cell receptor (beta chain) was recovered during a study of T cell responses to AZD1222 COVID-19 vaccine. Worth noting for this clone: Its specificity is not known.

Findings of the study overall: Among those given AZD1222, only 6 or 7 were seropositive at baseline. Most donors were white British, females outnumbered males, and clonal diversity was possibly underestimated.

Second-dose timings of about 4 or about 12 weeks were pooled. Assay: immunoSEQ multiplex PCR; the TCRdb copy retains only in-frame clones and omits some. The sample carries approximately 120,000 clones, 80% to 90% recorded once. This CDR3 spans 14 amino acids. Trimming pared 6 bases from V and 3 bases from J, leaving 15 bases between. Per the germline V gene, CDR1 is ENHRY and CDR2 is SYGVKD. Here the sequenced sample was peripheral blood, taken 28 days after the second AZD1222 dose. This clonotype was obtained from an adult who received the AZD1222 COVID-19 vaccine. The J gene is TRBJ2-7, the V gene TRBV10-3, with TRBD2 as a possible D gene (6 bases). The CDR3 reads CAIRGEAGSYEQYF. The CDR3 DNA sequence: TGTGCCATCAGGGGGGAAGCGGGCAGCTACGAGCAGTACTTC.